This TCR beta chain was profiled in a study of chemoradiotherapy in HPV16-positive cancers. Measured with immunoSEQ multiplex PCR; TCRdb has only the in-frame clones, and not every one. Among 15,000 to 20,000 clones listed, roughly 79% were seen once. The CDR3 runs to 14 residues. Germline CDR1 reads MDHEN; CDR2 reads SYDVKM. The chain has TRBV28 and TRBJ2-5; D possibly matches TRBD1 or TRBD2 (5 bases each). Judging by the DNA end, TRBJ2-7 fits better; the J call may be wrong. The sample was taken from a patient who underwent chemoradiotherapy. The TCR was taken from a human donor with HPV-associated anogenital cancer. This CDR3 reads CASSPRDVSYEQYF. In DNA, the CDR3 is TGTGCCAGCAGTCCCCGGGACGTCTCCTACGAGCAGTACTTC.